This TCR beta chain emerged from a study of blood T cell repertoires in COVID-19. Study at large: Some COVID-19 samples were acute and others convalescent; all came from the United States, Italy and Spain. PBMCs, B-cell-depleted T cells, or T cells provided the cDNA or gDNA that made up the material.

Per the original methods: Amplification from reference gene primers served as the basis for estimated nucleated cell counts. Repertoires were generated with immunoSEQ multiplex PCR, while TCRdb's copy carries only in-frame clones and drops some. The V and J calls and the clone size are those of that table, but D and trimming were determined from the DNA. Here the sample spans 200,000 to 250,000 clones, 83% being singletons. Trimming shortened V by 7 bases and J by 4 bases, and 13 bases separated the two germline ends. The length of the CDR3 is 13 residues. In germline, CDR1 is MDHEN, CDR2 SYDVKM. The receptor was derived from a human donor in a cohort sampled during active COVID-19. The rearrangement uses TRBV28 and TRBJ1-2; TRBD1 is a possible D gene (5 bases). The sequencing sample was made of peripheral blood. The chain's CDR3 is CASKKGASYGYTF. The CDR3 region has the DNA TGTGCCAGCAAAAAAGGGGCGTCCTATGGCTACACCTTC.